This T cell receptor beta chain comes out of a study of identifying expanded T cells in peripheral blood (dated by TCRdb to about 2019). With regard to the full study: Technical replicates were generated by sequencing separate aliquots of the same genomic DNA pool, with four replicates compared pairwise. General study outcomes and caveats: The authors expected that over much longer intervals, such as months to years, biological variance in healthy repertoires might increase even further. Across all healthy donors, variance in clone template counts between approximately 2-week samples was found to increase significantly with total template count. Across all healthy-donor time intervals, the beta-binomial model significantly cut both the number of clones called differentially abundant and the false-positive rate. The binomial model flagged 0.9 to 1.5 differentially abundant clones between technical replicates, compared with about 17 over about 2 weeks and 19 over roughly 4 weeks.

The immunoSEQ Assay, which uses bias-controlled multiplex PCR amplification of genomic DNA, was used to profile TCRbeta CDR3 regions. Per the authors' processing: To quantify the absolute abundance of each unique TCRbeta CDR3 region, the sequences were collapsed and filtered. Differential abundance was tested with a binomial (Fisher-equivalent) model and with a beta-binomial model adding time-dependent variance fitted from healthy donors. Any clone with fewer than 5 combined templates was excluded, and a clone was called differentially abundant if its Benjamini-Hochberg FDR was below 0.01. Using the form v = (b*log(k)+a)^2, the beta-binomial variance was modeled as a function of the total template count across the two samples. TCRdb took this table from immuneACCESS and kept in-frame rearrangements with V and J called. Such tables lack part of the clones; where checked against another copy, unresolved V genes explain under half of the gap, and the rest is unexplained. V, J and clone size are taken as reported in that table, and D and trimming were inferred from the DNA itself. Counted in this sample were approximately 85,000 clones; 88% of them appeared once. Of the sample, roughly 19% falls within the top ten clones.

With respect to this clone: What antigen it recognizes has not been identified. No base quality information exists; no much larger clone differs at one position.

During the collection period, no infections or other immune events were recorded for the healthy donors. To calibrate time-dependent variance in a beta-binomial model of T-cell clone differential abundance, blood repertoires from healthy donors were used as a training cohort. The training cohort included about ten healthy donors, of whom 3 were female and 7 were male. On average the donors were approximately 40 years old, and their ages spanned roughly 25 to 65 years. Obtained from a commercial supplier, whole blood was collected from each healthy donor at three time points set around 2 weeks apart. For immunosequencing, genomic DNA was extracted from whole blood that had not been sorted. At the junction V is shortened by 2 bases and J by 6 bases, with 14 bases in between. CDR1 and CDR2 (MNHEY, SMNVEV) derive from the germline V gene (reference sequence). Including the terminal cysteine and phenylalanine, the CDR3 comprises 16 residues. Of the read, only the CDR3 DNA is kept; its 48 bases are in frame from base 1.

The material sequenced was blood. The origin of this receptor is a person aged 18 to 75 in good health. The chain employs TRBV27 and TRBJ1-6; the D gene is not confidently resolved. The CDR3: CASSLEVGPTNSPLHF. The DNA is TGTGCCAGCAGTTTAGAAGTAGGTCCCACTAATTCACCCCTCCACTTT.